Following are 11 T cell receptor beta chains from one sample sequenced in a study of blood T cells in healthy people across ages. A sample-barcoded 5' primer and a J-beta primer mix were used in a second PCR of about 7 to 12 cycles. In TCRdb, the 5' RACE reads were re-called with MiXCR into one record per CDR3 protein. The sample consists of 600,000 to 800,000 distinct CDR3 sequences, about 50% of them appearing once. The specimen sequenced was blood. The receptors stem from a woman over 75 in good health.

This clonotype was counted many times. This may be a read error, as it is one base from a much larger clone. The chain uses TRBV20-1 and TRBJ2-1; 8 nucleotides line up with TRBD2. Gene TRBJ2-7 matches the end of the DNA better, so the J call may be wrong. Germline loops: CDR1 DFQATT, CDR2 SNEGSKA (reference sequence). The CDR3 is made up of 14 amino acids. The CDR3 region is CSAPRSGSYNEQYF. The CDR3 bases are TGCAGTGCTCCCCGCAGCGGGAGTTACAATGAGCAGTACTTC.

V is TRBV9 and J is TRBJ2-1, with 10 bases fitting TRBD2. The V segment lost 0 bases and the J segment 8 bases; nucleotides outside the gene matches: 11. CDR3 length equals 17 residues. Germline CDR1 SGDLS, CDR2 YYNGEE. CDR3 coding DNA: TGTGCCAGCAGCGTAGCTTTCAGTAGCGGGAGGTTGGATGAGCAGTTCTTC. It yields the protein CASSVAFSSGRLDEQFF.

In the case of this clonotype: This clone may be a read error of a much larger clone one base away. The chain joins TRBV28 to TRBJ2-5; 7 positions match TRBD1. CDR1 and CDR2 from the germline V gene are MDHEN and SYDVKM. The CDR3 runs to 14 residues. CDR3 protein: CTSSPPDREETQYF. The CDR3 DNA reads TGTACCAGCAGTCCACCCGACAGGGAAGAGACCCAGTACTTC.

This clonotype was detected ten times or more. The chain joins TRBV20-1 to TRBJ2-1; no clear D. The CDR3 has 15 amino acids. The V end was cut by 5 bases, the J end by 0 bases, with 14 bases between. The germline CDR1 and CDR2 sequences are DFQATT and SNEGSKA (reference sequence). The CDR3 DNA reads TGCAGTGCTCCCAGTTTTTACAGCTCCTACAATGAGCAGTTCTTC. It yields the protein CSAPSFYSSYNEQFF.

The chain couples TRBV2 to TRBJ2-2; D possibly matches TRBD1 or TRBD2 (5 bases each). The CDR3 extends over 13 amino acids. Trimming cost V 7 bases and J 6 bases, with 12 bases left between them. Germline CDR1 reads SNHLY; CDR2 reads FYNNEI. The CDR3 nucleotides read TGTGCCAGCAAAGCGTTGGGGGCCGGGGAGCTGTTTTTT. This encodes CASKALGAGELFF.

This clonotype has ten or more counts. The CDR3 sequence is CASSSASRRFNYGYTF. Written as DNA, the CDR3 is TGTGCCAGCAGTTCGGCTTCCAGGCGGTTTAACTATGGCTACACCTTC. The chain uses TRBV12-3 or TRBV12-4 and TRBJ1-2; D gene unclear. This CDR3 has 16 residues. V dropped 4 bases and J dropped 1 base, with 16 bases sitting between them.

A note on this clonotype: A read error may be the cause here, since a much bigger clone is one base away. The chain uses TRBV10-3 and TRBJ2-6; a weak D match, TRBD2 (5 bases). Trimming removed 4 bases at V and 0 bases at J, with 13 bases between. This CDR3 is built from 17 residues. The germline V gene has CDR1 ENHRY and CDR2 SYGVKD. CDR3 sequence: CAISGSGSFSGANVLTF. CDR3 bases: TGTGCCATCAGTGGGTCGGGGAGTTTCTCTGGGGCCAACGTCCTGACTTTC.

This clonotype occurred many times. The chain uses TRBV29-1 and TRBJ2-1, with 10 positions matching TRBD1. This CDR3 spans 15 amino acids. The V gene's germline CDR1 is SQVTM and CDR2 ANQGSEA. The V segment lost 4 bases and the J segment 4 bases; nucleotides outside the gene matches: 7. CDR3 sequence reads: CSVVGTGERYNEQFF. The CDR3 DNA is TGCAGCGTTGTGGGGACAGGGGAAAGGTACAATGAGCAGTTCTTC.

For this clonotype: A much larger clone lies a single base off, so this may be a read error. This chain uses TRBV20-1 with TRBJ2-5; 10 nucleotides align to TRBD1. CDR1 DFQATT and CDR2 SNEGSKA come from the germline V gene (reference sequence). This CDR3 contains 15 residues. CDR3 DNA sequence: TGCAGTGCTACAAAGGACAGGGGGATGATAGAGGCCCAGTACTTC. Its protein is CSATKDRGMIEAQYF.

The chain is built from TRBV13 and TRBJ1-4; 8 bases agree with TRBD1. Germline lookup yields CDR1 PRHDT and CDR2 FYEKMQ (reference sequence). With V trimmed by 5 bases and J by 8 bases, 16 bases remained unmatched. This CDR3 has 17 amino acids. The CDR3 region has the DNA TGTGCCAGCAGCATGGGCCCTTTCCAGGGGGCTCAGGAAAAACTGTTTTTT. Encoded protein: CASSMGPFQGAQEKLFF.

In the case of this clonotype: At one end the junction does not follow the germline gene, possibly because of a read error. The CDR3 DNA follows: TGCGTCAGCAGCTTTACAGGGGGTTACGAGCAGTACTTC. As protein: CVSSFTGGYEQYF. The gene calls are TRBV5-1 and TRBJ2-5; 8 positions agree with TRBD1. Judging by the DNA end, TRBJ2-7 fits better; the J call may be wrong. This CDR3 is built from 13 residues. Per the germline V gene, CDR1 is SGHRS and CDR2 is YFSETQ.